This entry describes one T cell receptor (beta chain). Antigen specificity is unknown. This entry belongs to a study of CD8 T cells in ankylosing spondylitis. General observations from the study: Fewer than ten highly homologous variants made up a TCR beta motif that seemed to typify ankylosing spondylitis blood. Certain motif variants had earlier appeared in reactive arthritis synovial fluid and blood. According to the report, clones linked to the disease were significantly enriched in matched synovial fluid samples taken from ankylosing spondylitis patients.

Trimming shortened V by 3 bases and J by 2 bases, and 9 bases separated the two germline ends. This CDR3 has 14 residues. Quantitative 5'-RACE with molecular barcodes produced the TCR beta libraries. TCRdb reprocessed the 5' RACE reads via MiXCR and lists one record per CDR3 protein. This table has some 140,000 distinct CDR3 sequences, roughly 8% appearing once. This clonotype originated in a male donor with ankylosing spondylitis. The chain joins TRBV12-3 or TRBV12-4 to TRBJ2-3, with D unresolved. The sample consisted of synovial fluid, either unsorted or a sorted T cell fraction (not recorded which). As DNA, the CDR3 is TGTGCCAGCAGTTTGGGCCAGTTCACAGATACGCAGTATTTT. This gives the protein CASSLGQFTDTQYF.